This T cell receptor beta chain was sequenced in a study of tissue T cells after allogeneic stem cell transplantation. A note on this clone: Any gene name here is a mouse gene name.

Clones were read by immunoSEQ multiplex PCR, and TCRdb kept only the in-frame ones, dropping some. The sample has roughly 51,000 clones; 73% are singletons. The sequence derives from a pool of C57BL/6 mice in good health. What was sequenced was sorted cells pooled from one or two spleens.

CDR3 protein: CASGDKRVQDTQYF. The DNA read from the CDR3 is TGTGCCAGCGGTGATAAAAGGGTGCAAGACACCCAGTAC. V usage is TRBV13-2 and J usage is TRBJ2-5; no reliable D call. The read is 1 residue too short to cover the CDR3 end, so that end is filled in from the germline J gene. CDR3 length equals 14 residues. Germline CDR1 and CDR2: NNHNN and SYGAGS (reference sequence). The V and J ends lost 1 base and 3 bases respectively, with 9 bases between them.